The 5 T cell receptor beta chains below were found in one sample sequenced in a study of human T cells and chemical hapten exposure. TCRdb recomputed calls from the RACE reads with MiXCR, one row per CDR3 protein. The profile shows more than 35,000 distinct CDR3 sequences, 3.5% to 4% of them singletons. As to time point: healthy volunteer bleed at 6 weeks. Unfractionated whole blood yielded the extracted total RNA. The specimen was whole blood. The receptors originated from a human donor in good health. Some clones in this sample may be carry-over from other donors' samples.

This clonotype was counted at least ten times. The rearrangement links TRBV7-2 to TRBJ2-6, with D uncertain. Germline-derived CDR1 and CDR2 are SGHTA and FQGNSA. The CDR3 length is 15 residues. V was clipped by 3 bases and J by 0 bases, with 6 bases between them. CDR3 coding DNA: TGTGCCAGCAGCTTCCGCGGCTCTGGGGCCAACGTCCTGACTTTC. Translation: CASSFRGSGANVLTF.

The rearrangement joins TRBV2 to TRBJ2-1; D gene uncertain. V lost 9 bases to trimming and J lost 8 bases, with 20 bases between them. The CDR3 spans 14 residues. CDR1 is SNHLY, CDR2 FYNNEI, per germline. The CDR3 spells CARRRPLSEDEQFF. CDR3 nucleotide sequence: TGTGCCAGGAGGCGCCCTCTTTCCGAGGATGAGCAGTTCTTC.

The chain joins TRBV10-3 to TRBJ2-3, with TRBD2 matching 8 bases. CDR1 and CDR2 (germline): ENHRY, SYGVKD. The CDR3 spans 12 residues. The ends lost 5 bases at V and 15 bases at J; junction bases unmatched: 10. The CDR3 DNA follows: TGTGCCATCAGTCGGGGGGGGACTAGGGCTTATTTT. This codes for CAISRGGTRAYF.

The CDR3 DNA sequence: TGTGCCAGCAGTGACGTCCTTTCGCTCGCGGAGCAGTTCTTC. Amino acid sequence: CASSDVLSLAEQFF. V gene TRBV6-1 combines with J gene TRBJ2-1; D is uncertain. The CDR3 is made up of 14 amino acids. The V end was cut by 3 bases, the J end by 10 bases, with 16 bases between. CDR1 and CDR2 from the germline V gene are MNHNS and SASEGT.

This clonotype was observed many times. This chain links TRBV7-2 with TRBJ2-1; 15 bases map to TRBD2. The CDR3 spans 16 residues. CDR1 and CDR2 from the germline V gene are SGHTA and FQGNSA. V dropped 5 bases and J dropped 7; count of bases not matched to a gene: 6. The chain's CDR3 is CASSPTGTSGGNEQFF. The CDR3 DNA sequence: TGTGCCAGCAGCCCTACAGGGACTAGCGGGGGGAATGAGCAGTTCTTC.